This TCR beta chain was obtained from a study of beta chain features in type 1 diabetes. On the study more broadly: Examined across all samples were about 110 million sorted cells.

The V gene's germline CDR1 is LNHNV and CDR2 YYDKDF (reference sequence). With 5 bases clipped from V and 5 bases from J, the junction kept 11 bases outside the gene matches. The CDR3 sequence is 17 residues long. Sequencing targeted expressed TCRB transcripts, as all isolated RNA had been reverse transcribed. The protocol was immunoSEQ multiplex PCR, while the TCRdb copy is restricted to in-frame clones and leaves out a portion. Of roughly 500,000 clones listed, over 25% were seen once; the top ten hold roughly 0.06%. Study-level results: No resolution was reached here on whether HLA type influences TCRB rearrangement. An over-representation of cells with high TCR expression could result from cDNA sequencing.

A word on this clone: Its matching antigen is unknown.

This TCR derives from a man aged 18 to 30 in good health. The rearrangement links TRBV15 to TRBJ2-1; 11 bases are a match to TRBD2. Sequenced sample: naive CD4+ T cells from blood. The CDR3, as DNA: TGTGCCACCAGCCCCGCGCCGGGACTAGCGGTAGACAATGAGCAGTTCTTC. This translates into CATSPAPGLAVDNEQFF. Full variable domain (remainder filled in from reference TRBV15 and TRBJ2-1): DAMVIQNPRYQVTQFGKPVTLSCSQTLNHNVMYWYQQKSSQAPKLLFHYYDKDFNNEADTPDNFQSRRPNTSFCFLDIRSPGLGDTAMYLCATSPAPGLAVDNEQFFGPGTRLTVL.